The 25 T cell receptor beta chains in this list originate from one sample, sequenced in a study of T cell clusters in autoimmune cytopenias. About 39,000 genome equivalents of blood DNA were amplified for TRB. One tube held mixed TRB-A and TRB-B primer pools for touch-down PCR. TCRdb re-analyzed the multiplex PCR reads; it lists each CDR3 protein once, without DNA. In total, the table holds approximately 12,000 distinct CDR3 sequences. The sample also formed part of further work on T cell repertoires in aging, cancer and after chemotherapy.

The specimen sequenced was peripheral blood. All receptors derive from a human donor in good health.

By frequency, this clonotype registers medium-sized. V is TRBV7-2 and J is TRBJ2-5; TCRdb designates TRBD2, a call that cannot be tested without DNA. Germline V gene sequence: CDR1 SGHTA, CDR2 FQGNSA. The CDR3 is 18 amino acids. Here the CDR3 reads CASSLVSGLAGYQETQYF. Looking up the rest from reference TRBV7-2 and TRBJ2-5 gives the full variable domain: GAGVSQSPSNKVTEKGKDVELRCDPISGHTALYWYRQSLGQGLEFLIYFQGNSAPDKSGLPSDRFSAERTGGSVSTLTIQRTQQEDSAVYLCASSLVSGLAGYQETQYFGPGTRLLVL.

The CDR3 loop is CASSQTSDTQYF. The chain couples TRBV18 to TRBJ2-3. CDR1 and CDR2 (germline): KGHSH, LQKENI. This CDR3 region has 12 residues.

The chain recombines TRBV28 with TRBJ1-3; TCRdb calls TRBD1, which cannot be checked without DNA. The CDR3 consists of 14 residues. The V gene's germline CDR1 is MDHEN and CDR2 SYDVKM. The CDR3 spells CASRPGFSGNTIYF.

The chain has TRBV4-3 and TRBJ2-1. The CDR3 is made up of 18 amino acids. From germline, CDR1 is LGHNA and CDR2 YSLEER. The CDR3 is CASSQDPTSLVGYNEQFF.

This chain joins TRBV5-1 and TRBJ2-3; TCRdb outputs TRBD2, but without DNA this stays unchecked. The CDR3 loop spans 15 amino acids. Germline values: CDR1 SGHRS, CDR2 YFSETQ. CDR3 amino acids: CASSLADLGGDTQYF.

The CDR3 reads CASSLSPGNEKLFF. The V call is TRBV5-1, the J call TRBJ1-4; TCRdb's D call of TRBD1 is untestable without DNA. The CDR3 runs to 14 residues. Germline lookup yields CDR1 SGHRS and CDR2 YFSETQ. Supplemented by reference TRBV5-1 and TRBJ1-4, the full variable domain reads KAGVTQTPRYLIKTRGQQVTLSCSPISGHRSVSWYQQTPGQGLQFLFEYFSETQRNKGNFPGRFSGRQFSNSRSEMNVSTLELGDSALYLCASSLSPGNEKLFFGSGTQLSVL.

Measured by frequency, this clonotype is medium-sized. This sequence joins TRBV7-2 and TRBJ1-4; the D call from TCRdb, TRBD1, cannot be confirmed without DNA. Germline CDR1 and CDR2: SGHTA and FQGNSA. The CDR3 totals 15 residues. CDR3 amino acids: CASSPQGANNEKLFF. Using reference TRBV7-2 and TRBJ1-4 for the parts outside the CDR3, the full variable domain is GAGVSQSPSNKVTEKGKDVELRCDPISGHTALYWYRQSLGQGLEFLIYFQGNSAPDKSGLPSDRFSAERTGGSVSTLTIQRTQQEDSAVYLCASSPQGANNEKLFFGSGTQLSVL.

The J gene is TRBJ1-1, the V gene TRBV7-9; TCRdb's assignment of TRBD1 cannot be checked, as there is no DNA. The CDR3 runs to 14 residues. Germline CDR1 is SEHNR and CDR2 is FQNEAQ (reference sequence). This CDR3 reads CASSSGQGEAEAFF.

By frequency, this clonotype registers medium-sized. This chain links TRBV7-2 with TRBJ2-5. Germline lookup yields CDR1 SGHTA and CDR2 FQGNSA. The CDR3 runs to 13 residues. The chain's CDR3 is CASSPFTSETQYF.

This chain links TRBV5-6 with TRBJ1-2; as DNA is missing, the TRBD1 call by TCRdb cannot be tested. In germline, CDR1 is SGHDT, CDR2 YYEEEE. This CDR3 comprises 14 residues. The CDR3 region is CASTLGGGIYGYTF.

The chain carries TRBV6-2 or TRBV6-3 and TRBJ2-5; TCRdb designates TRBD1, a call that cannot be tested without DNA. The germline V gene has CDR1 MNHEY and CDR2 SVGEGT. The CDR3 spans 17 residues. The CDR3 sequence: CASSYVRGGGYQETQYF.

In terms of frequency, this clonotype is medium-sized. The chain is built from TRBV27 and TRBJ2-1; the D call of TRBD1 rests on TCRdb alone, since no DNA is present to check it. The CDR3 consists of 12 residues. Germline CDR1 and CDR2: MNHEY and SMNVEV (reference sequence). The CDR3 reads CASSGGYNEQFF.

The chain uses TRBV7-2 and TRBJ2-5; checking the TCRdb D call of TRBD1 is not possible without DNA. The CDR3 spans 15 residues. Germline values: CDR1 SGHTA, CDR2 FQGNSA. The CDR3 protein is CASSLVAGTEETQYF.

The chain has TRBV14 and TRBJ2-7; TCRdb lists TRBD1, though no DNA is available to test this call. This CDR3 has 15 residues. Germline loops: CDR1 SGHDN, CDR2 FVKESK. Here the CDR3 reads CASSQDTGQYYEQYF. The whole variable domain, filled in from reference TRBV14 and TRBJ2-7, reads EAGVTQFPSHSVIEKGQTVTLRCDPISGHDNLYWYRRVMGKEIKFLLHFVKESKQDESGMPNNRFLAERTGGTYSTLKVQPAELEDSGVYFCASSQDTGQYYEQYFGPGTRLTVT.

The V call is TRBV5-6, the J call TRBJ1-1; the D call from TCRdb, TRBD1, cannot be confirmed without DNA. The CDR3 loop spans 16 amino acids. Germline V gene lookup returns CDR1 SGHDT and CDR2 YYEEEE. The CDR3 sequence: CASSRGLLDMNTEAFF.

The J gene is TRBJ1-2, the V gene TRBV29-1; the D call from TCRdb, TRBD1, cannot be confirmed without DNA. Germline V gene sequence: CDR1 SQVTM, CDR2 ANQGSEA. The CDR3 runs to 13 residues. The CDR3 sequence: CSVEDPGGWGYTF.

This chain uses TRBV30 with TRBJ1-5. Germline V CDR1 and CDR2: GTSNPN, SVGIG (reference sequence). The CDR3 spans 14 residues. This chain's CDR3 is CAWSVTGGHQPQHF.

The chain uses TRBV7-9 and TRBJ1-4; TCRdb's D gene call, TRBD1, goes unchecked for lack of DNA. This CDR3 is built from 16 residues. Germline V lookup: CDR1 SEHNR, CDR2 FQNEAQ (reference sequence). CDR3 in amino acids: CASSRQGPGRDEKLFF.

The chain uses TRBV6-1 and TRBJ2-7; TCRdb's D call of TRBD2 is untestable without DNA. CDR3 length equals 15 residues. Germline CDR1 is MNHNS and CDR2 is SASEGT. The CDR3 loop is CASSVFSGSGNEQYF.

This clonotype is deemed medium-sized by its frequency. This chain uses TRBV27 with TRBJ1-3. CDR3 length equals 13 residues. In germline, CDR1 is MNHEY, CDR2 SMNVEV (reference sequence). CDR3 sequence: CASSLQQGNTIYF.

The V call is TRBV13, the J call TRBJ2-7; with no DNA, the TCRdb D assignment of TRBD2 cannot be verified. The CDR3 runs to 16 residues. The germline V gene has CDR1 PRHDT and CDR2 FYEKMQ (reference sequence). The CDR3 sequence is CASSFTGAGGLYEQYF.

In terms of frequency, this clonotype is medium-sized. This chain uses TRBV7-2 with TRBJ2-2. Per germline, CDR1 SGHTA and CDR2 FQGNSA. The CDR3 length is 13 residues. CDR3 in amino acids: CASNYVNTGELFF.

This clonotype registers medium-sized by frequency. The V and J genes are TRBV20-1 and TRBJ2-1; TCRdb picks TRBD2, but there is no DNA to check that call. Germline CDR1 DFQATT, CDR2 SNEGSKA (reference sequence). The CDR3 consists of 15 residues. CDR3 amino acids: CSAPTSGGAPNEQFF.

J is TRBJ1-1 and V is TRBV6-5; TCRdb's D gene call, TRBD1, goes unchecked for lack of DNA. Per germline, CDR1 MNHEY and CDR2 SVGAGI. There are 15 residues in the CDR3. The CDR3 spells CASSYSAGQNTEAFF.

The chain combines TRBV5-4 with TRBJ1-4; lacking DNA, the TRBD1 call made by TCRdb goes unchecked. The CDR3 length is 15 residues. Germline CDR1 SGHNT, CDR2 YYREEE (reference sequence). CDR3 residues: CASSFSSGSNEKLFF.